One sample yielded the 28 T cell receptor beta chains listed below, sequenced in a study of T cell clonality in common variable immunodeficiency. Method: immunoSEQ multiplex PCR; TCRdb's copy keeps in-frame clones and lacks some. The sample gives tens of thousands of clones, none seen only once, and the top ten clones hold roughly 2.1%. Sequences were obtained from peripheral blood mononuclear cells. These receptors were obtained from a person aged 18 to 75 in good health.

This clone was detected ten times or more. Read coverage stops 3 residues before the CDR3 terminus; the germline J gene supplies the remainder. The chain joins TRBV5-1 to TRBJ1-6, with D tentatively TRBD1 (5 bases). The CDR3 sequence is 14 residues long. Per germline, CDR1 SGHRS and CDR2 YFSETQ. V was cut by 1 base and J by 5 bases, with 7 bases left in between. The chain's CDR3 is CASSLRGDNSPLHF. CDR3 DNA (partial): TGCGCCAGCAGCTTGAGGGGTGATAATTCACCC.

This clone was counted many times. The read ends 3 residues shy of where the CDR3 ends; the end is completed using the germline J gene. V is TRBV5-1 and J is TRBJ2-1; D remains ambiguous. The germline V gene encodes CDR1 SGHRS and CDR2 YFSETQ. V lost 3 bases and J lost 3, with 10 bases in between. The CDR3 has 14 residues. Here the CDR3 reads CASSSMTLYNEQFF. The part of the CDR3 DNA that was read is TGCGCCAGCAGCTCGATGACACTCTACAATGAG.

This clone was found many times. The read is 3 residues too short to cover the CDR3 end, so that end is filled in from the germline J gene. The chain has TRBV6-1 and TRBJ1-5; 7 bases are a match to TRBD1. Germline V gene data show CDR1 as MNHNS and CDR2 as SASEGT. This CDR3 is 14 amino acids long. Germline trimming cut 4 bases from V and 5 bases from J; bases unmatched to any gene: 5. The CDR3 is CASSVGTVHQPQHF. The sequenced part of the CDR3 DNA is TGTGCCAGCAGTGTGGGGACAGTCCATCAGCCC.

This clone was observed at least ten times. CDR3 region: CAWTGRLNTEAFF. The DNA read from the CDR3 is TGTGCCTGGACAGGGAGACTGAACACTGAA. V usage is TRBV30 and J usage is TRBJ1-1; D is perhaps TRBD1 (5 bases). The read comes to an end 3 residues before the CDR3 does, leaving the germline J gene to fill in the end. The CDR3 loop spans 13 amino acids. Germline CDR1 reads GTSNPN; CDR2 reads SVGIG (reference sequence). Trimming removed 4 bases from V and 0 bases from J, with 9 bases in between.

This clone was seen many times. The read falls 3 residues short of the CDR3 end, and the missing part is taken from the germline J gene. The chain couples TRBV20-1 to TRBJ2-1, with 7 positions matching TRBD2. The CDR3 has 14 amino acids. Germline CDR1 and CDR2: DFQATT and SNEGSKA (reference sequence). Trimming cost V 3 bases and J 3 bases; bases outside gene matches: 5. CDR3 loop: CSASDQRGYNEQFF. The sequenced CDR3 bases are TGCAGTGCTAGTGACCAGCGGGGCTACAATGAG.

This clone appeared many times. The read falls 3 residues short of the CDR3 end, and the missing part is taken from the germline J gene. This chain links TRBV11-2 with TRBJ2-7; a possible D gene is TRBD1 (6 bases). V dropped 3 bases and J dropped 1 base, with 13 bases sitting between them. Germline V gene lookup returns CDR1 SGHAT and CDR2 FQNNGV. This CDR3 has 15 amino acids. The CDR3 sequence is CASSFETGPSYEQYF. The sequenced CDR3 bases are TGTGCCAGCAGCTTCGAAACAGGGCCTTCCTACGAG.

This clone has ten or more counts. It may be a read error: a sequence one base away is much more abundant. The read ends 3 residues early relative to the CDR3; the germline J gene fills the gap. The chain joins TRBV5-1 to TRBJ2-2; TRBD1 is a possible D gene (6 bases). CDR1 is SGHRS and CDR2 is YFSETQ in the germline V gene. The CDR3 has 16 residues. CDR3 region: CASSRTVLSGANVLFF. CDR3 DNA (partial): TGCGCCAGCAGCCGGACAGTTCTCTCTGGGGCCAACGTG. The full variable domain, completed using reference TRBV5-1 and TRBJ2-2, is KAGVTQTPRYLIKTRGQQVTLSCSPISGHRSVSWYQQTPGQGLQFLFEYFSETQRNKGNFPGRFSGRQFSNSRSEMNVSTLELGDSALYLCASSRTVLSGANVLFFGEGSRLTVL.

This clone was detected ten times or more. The read stops 3 residues short of the end of the CDR3; the missing end is completed from the germline J gene. The V and J genes are TRBV5-1 and TRBJ1-1; D not resolved. The V and J ends lost 2 bases and 2 bases respectively, with 16 bases between them. CDR3 size: 16 residues. Looked up from germline, CDR1 is SGHRS and CDR2 is YFSETQ. The part of the CDR3 DNA that was read is TGCGCCAGCAGCTTAAGAAGGGTGGTGGAAAACACTGAA. Amino acid sequence: CASSLRRVVENTE. The CDR3 in its entirety is CASSLRRVVENTEAFF.

In the case of this clone: Read sequence stops 3 residues before the CDR3 end, and the germline J gene provides the missing end. The chain couples TRBV20-1 to TRBJ2-7, with 7 bases lining up with TRBD1. V was pared by 7 bases and J by 5 bases, with 14 bases of the junction left unmatched. The CDR3 has 14 amino acids. Germline CDR1 and CDR2: DFQATT and SNEGSKA (reference sequence). The CDR3 bases that were read are TGCAGTGTAATGGACAGGTCGGTTCGGGACGAG. Translating gives CSVMDRSVRDE. The complete CDR3 sequence is CSVMDRSVRDEQYF.

This clone was detected ten times or more. The read halts 3 residues ahead of the CDR3 end, with the missing end drawn from the germline J gene. This chain uses TRBV5-1 with TRBJ1-6, with 7 bases that match TRBD1. The CDR3 consists of 16 residues. In germline, CDR1 is SGHRS, CDR2 YFSETQ. With V trimmed by 0 bases and J by 3 bases, 3 bases remained unmatched. The CDR3 sequence: CASSLEAGGYNSPLHF. The sequenced CDR3 bases are TGCGCCAGCAGCTTGGAAGCAGGGGGCTATAATTCACCC.

As for this clone: The CDR3 is cut off 3 residues early in the read; its end comes from the germline J gene. The same CDR3 also results from other DNA sequences found in this sample. The chain uses TRBV7-2 and TRBJ1-3; no clear D gene. Germline V gene sequence: CDR1 SGHTA, CDR2 FQGNSA. The CDR3 consists of 14 residues. CDR3 DNA, as far as it was read: TGTGCCAGCAGCTCCGGGCCGGCCAGCGGCACA. Encoded protein: CASSSGPASGT. The entire CDR3 sequence reads CASSSGPASGTIYF.

This clone came up many times. The read ends 3 residues early relative to the CDR3; the germline J gene fills the gap. The rearrangement links TRBV30 to TRBJ1-3; D unclear. The CDR3 runs to 13 residues. Germline CDR1 GTSNPN, CDR2 SVGIG (reference sequence). The V gene lost 1 base and the J gene lost 0 bases, with 4 bases spanning the gap. Partial CDR3 DNA: TGTGCCTGGAGTGCTTCCTCTGGAAACACC. Its protein product is CAWSASSGNT. The entire CDR3 is CAWSASSGNTIYF.

There are many counts of this clone. Read data end 3 residues before the CDR3 end; the end is taken from the germline J gene. The V gene is TRBV11-2, the J gene TRBJ2-5; 8 positions match TRBD1. The CDR3 totals 14 residues. V lost 5 bases, J lost 5 bases, and 7 bases stayed unmatched. Germline CDR1 SGHAT, CDR2 FQNNGV. The DNA read from the CDR3 is TGTGCCAGCAGCCCGACAGGGGCGCGGGAGACC. The encoded protein is CASSPTGARET. The CDR3 as a whole reads CASSPTGARETQYF. Full variable domain (rest looked up from reference TRBV11-2 and TRBJ2-5): EAGVAQSPRYKIIEKRQSVAFWCNPISGHATLYWYQQILGQGPKLLIQFQNNGVVDDSQLPKDRFSAERLKGVDSTLKIQPAKLEDSAVYLCASSPTGARETQYFGPGTRLLVL.

This clone was counted many times. The CDR3 goes on 3 residues after the read ends, and that part is filled in from the germline J gene. The chain links TRBV28 to TRBJ2-2; TRBD2 matches at 7 bases. The CDR3 sequence is 15 residues long. Germline-derived CDR1 and CDR2 are MDHEN and SYDVKM. V shed 2 bases and J 4 bases; nucleotides not matched to a gene: 4. CDR3 DNA, as far as it was read: TGTGCCAGCAGTTTAGGCGGGAGAAGCACCGGGGAG. Amino acids: CASSLGGRSTGE. The complete CDR3 reads CASSLGGRSTGELFF.

This clone was picked up many times. Its ends do not fully match the called genes, so a read error is possible. The read is 3 residues too short to cover the CDR3 end, so that end is filled in from the germline J gene. This chain joins TRBV4-2 and TRBJ1-2, with D uncertain. This CDR3 is built from 15 residues. Germline V gene lookup returns CDR1 LGHNA and CDR2 YNFKEQ. CDR3 DNA (partial): TGCGCCAACAGCCAAGATCAGGCAGACAACTATGGC. Translated: CANSQDQADNYG. The full-length CDR3 reads as CANSQDQADNYGYTF.

This clone occurred a few times. The read finishes 3 residues shy of the CDR3 end, and the germline J gene is used to complete it. The rearrangement links TRBV5-1 to TRBJ1-5; possibly TRBD1 for D (6 bases). The germline V gene has CDR1 SGHRS and CDR2 YFSETQ. The CDR3 spans 16 residues. The V and J ends lost 0 bases and 7 bases respectively, with 17 bases between them. Incomplete CDR3 DNA: TGCGCCAGCAGCTTGGATAACCCAGGGGAGGGCCAGCCC. Amino acid sequence: CASSLDNPGEGQP. The full-length CDR3 reads as CASSLDNPGEGQPQHF.

This clone was detected ten times or more. The CDR3 end falls 3 residues outside the read, so it is completed with the germline J gene. The genes are TRBV14 and TRBJ2-7, with a weak D call TRBD2 (7 bases). Germline assignment: CDR1 SGHDN and CDR2 FVKESK. The CDR3 is made up of 14 amino acids. V was pared by 4 bases and J by 1 base, with 11 bases between. CDR3 bases read: TGTGCCAGCAGCCGAGGGGGGGTTTCCTACGAG. The encoded protein is CASSRGGVSYE. The full CDR3 sequence reads CASSRGGVSYEQYF.

Ten or more counts support this clone. The junction does not match germline at one end; this may be a read error. The CDR3 end lies 3 residues beyond the end of the read and is filled in from the germline J gene. The rearrangement joins TRBV4-2 to TRBJ2-7; D gene unclear. CDR1 is LGHNA, CDR2 YNFKEQ, per germline. The CDR3 consists of 16 residues. The CDR3 region is CASSQGKTPSSYEQYF. Partial CDR3 DNA: TGCGCCAGCAGCCAAGGAAAAACTCCGAGCTCCTACGAG.

This clone was seen repeatedly, ten times or more. The read halts 3 residues ahead of the CDR3 end, with the missing end drawn from the germline J gene. The chain has TRBV5-1 and TRBJ2-1, with 14 bases that match TRBD2. From germline, CDR1 is SGHRS and CDR2 YFSETQ. The CDR3 has 18 amino acids. The J segment lost 8 bases and the V segment lost 0 bases, leaving 10 bases of the junction unmatched. This CDR3 reads CASSLGRLAGGQEYEQFF. CDR3 DNA (partial): TGCGCCAGCAGCTTGGGGAGACTAGCGGGAGGGCAGGAGTATGAG.

The sample holds many counts of this clone. The read terminates 3 residues before the CDR3 end, so the remaining end is supplied by the germline J gene. The rearrangement joins TRBV29-1 to TRBJ1-1; weak D call: TRBD1 (5 bases). Germline CDR1 is SQVTM and CDR2 is ANQGSEA. Trimming cost V 4 bases and J 4 bases, with 13 bases left between them. The CDR3 loop spans 13 amino acids. CDR3 region: CSVVRQRGTEAFF. The DNA read from the CDR3 is TGCAGCGTTGTCCGCCAAAGGGGCACTGAA.

This clone showed up many times. Read sequence stops 3 residues before the CDR3 end, and the germline J gene provides the missing end. The V and J genes are TRBV5-1 and TRBJ2-5, with 10 bases aligning to TRBD1. The CDR3 covers 15 residues. Germline V gives CDR1 SGHRS, CDR2 YFSETQ. V dropped 0 bases and J dropped 5; count of bases not matched to a gene: 4. The sequenced CDR3 bases are TGCGCCAGCAGCTTGGGGGACAGGGGTCCGGAGACC. Encoded protein: CASSLGDRGPET. The full CDR3 is CASSLGDRGPETQYF.

This clone was picked up many times. The CDR3 goes on 3 residues after the read ends, and that part is filled in from the germline J gene. The chain carries TRBV4-1 and TRBJ2-7; a possible D gene is TRBD2 (5 bases). Trimming pared 3 bases from V and 0 bases from J, leaving 9 bases between. Germline V CDR1 and CDR2: MGHRA, YSYEKL. The CDR3 totals 14 residues. The CDR3 region is CASSQGSGSYEQYF. The part of the CDR3 DNA that was read is TGCGCCAGCAGCCAGGGCAGCGGCTCCTACGAG.

In this sample, this clone turned up a few times. CDR3 DNA, as far as it was read: TGTGCCTGGCGTCGGACAGAGCAAAACATC. Residues: CAWRRTEQNI. The entire CDR3 is CAWRRTEQNIYTF. The chain couples TRBV30 to TRBJ1-2; a weak D match, TRBD1 (6 bases). The sequenced fragment ends 3 residues before the CDR3 boundary, so the rest is inferred from the germline J gene. The CDR3 spans 13 residues. In germline, CDR1 is GTSNPN, CDR2 SVGIG (reference sequence).

Ten or more counts support this clone. The CDR3 end falls 3 residues outside the read, so it is completed with the germline J gene. The V and J genes are TRBV12-3 or TRBV12-4 and TRBJ2-5; 15 bases are a match to TRBD2. The CDR3 consists of 16 residues. V trimming: 4 bases; J trimming: 4 bases; junction bases outside the gene matches: 4. CDR3 loop: CASSWTSGGAAETQYF. The part of the CDR3 DNA that was read is TGTGCCAGCAGTTGGACTAGCGGGGGGGCAGCAGAGACC.

This clone showed up many times. Read coverage stops 3 residues before the CDR3 terminus; the germline J gene supplies the remainder. This chain connects TRBV10-3 to TRBJ2-3; D call uncertain. The V gene's germline CDR1 is ENHRY and CDR2 SYGVKD. The CDR3 totals 13 residues. V was shortened by 2 bases and J by 3 bases, with 6 bases between the two germline ends. CDR3 DNA, as far as it was read: TGTGCCATCAGTGAGCCAAGGACAGATACG. Amino acids: CAISEPRTDT. The full CDR3 sequence reads CAISEPRTDTQYF.

The sample holds many counts of this clone. The read is 3 residues too short to cover the CDR3 end, so that end is filled in from the germline J gene. This chain joins TRBV6-7 and TRBJ1-6; TRBD1 matches 7 bases. TRBV6-7 is known as an ORF, though its function is uncertain. There are 17 residues in the CDR3. The V and J ends lost 0 bases and 4 bases, in that order; junction bases with no gene match: 6. Partial CDR3 DNA: TGTGCCAGCAGTTACTCGAGGGGACAGTTTTATAATTCACCC. It is translated as CASSYSRGQFYNSP. The full-length CDR3 reads as CASSYSRGQFYNSPLHF.

The table lists this clone with many counts. Read sequence stops 3 residues before the CDR3 end, and the germline J gene provides the missing end. The chain couples TRBV5-1 to TRBJ1-3; D may be TRBD1 (5 bases). V was cut by 0 bases and J by 0 bases, with 13 bases left in between. Germline lookup yields CDR1 SGHRS and CDR2 YFSETQ. This CDR3 is 17 amino acids long. CDR3 in amino acids: CASSLEDSLSSGNTIYF. CDR3 DNA (partial): TGCGCCAGCAGCTTGGAAGACAGCCTGTCCTCTGGAAACACC. Drawing the rest from reference TRBV5-1 and TRBJ1-3, the complete variable domain is KAGVTQTPRYLIKTRGQQVTLSCSPISGHRSVSWYQQTPGQGLQFLFEYFSETQRNKGNFPGRFSGRQFSNSRSEMNVSTLELGDSALYLCASSLEDSLSSGNTIYFGEGSWLTVV.

The table lists this clone with many counts. The read halts 3 residues ahead of the CDR3 end, with the missing end drawn from the germline J gene. Other DNA sequences in this specimen translate into the identical CDR3. This chain connects TRBV30 to TRBJ1-1; maybe TRBD1 (5 bases). This CDR3 has 14 amino acids. Germline values: CDR1 GTSNPN, CDR2 SVGIG (reference sequence). V was cut by 3 bases and J by 0 bases, with 11 bases left in between. The CDR3 bases that were read are TGTGCCTGGAGCCCCGGGGGAATGAACACTGAA. It is translated as CAWSPGGMNTE. The full CDR3 protein reads CAWSPGGMNTEAFF.